The rows below give T cell receptor beta chains drawn from one sample of a study of blood T cell repertoires in COVID-19. TCRdb's copy holds only in-frame clones and misses some; the assay was immunoSEQ multiplex PCR. Seen here are about 39,000 clones, less than 85% observed once, and the top ten hold 20% to 30%. What was sequenced was peripheral blood. The receptors derive from a man in his sixties or seventies with acute or convalescent COVID-19. Both conserved end residues are trimmed from each CDR3.

v_call cdr3_aa
TRBV15 ATKKGGTSTDTQY
TRBV11-1 ASSTGGGRVGAF
TRBV3-1/TRBV3-2 ASSQRDKGNTIY
TRBV5-4 ASSFIDREPF
TRBV15 ATSRSRASSYEQY
TRBV29-1 SVEDRGTYGYT
TRBV25-1 ASRAGWGTDTQY
TRBV11-2 ASSLWGGETQY
TRBV7-9 ASRRESNEKLF
TRBV18 ASSPDPSGQPQH
TRBV18 ASSPKLYNEQF
TRBV2 ASSESGSGELF
TRBV11-2 ASSLFRQENYEQY
TRBV14 ASSLWGEGHNEQF
TRBV2 ASSLTLGRANTEAF
TRBV28 ASSPGTGNQPQH
TRBV3-1/TRBV3-2 ASSQYPSRTNEQF
TRBV27 ASSPGRGRTGDQPQH
TRBV19 ASSIDFGTGDYSNQPQH
TRBV10-3 AISESNRAYEQY
TRBV2 ASRQEAETQY
TRBV6-6 ASSSPGNEQF
TRBV19 ASRLQGSGNTIY
TRBV19 ASRGPSGQGYQPQH
TRBV7-7 ASSRQGLLETQY
TRBV10-3 AINLTPGQGLGYT
TRBV10-3 AISEGGRAGTQY
TRBV19 ASSIGQGMSEQY
TRBV5-1 ASSLAPGVSYEQY
TRBV28 ASSLQGRIEAF
TRBV7-2 ASSLMGDTEAF
TRBV7-2 ASSFQAGSYEQY
TRBV11-2 ASSFLAGADTQY
TRBV7-3 ASSLGALSPQY
TRBV3-1/TRBV3-2 ASSQSGSGPF
TRBV27 ASWGSGDEQY
TRBV7-2 ASSLAQGVQETQY
TRBV10-3 AISVAGGRNEQF
TRBV3-1/TRBV3-2 ASSPQGNTEAF
TRBV10-2 ASSDRTGALH
TRBV28 ASSLAGPGYNEQF
TRBV5-6 ASSLGTGDTRGYT